This T cell receptor beta chain came from a study of blood T cell repertoires in COVID-19. Across the study: Samples came from the United States, Italy and Spain, spanning acute and convalescent COVID-19. PBMCs, B-cell-depleted T cells, or T cells provided the cDNA or gDNA that made up the material.

As processed by the authors: Researchers report that nucleated cell counts were estimated from reference gene primer amplification. Some clones are missing from TCRdb's copy, which holds only in-frame ones; the method was immunoSEQ multiplex PCR. That table gives V, J and clone size, and the DNA gave D and trimming. Of 150,000 to 200,000 clones listed, about 86% are singletons. The CDR3 totals 15 residues. Trimming at V came to 2 bases and at J to 4 bases, leaving 8 bases not matched to a gene. Germline V lookup: CDR1 SGHRS, CDR2 YFSETQ. This clonotype was sampled from a man aged 50 to 59 with active or convalescent COVID-19. The rearrangement joins TRBV5-1 to TRBJ1-2; TRBD1 agrees at 7 bases. Sequencing used peripheral blood. CDR3 nucleotide sequence: TGCGCCAGCAGCTTCCCAGGGGGACCGGGCTATGGCTACACCTTC. This translates into CASSFPGGPGYGYTF.